This T cell receptor beta chain originates from a study of T cell responses to AZD1222 COVID-19 vaccine. Study-level findings and limits: The number of AZD1222 recipients seropositive at baseline was only six. Close to half of spike-specific TCRs reportedly recognize unmutated variant regions. Spike-specific TCR depth and breadth grew after two AZD1222 doses.

V lost 11 bases and J lost 8, with 16 bases in between. The length of the CDR3 is 13 residues. CDR1 and CDR2 from the germline V gene are MNHEY and SVGAGI. Data came from immunoSEQ multiplex PCR; TCRdb stores just in-frame clones and leaves some out. The data hold 45,000 to 55,000 clones, with around 85% observed a single time. In regard to this clone: Its antigen is unidentified.

This receptor was obtained from an adult in good health. The sequencing used peripheral blood, collected on day 0 of MenACWY control vaccination. This sequence joins TRBV6-5 and TRBJ1-6, with D possibly TRBD1 on 6 matching bases. The CDR3 bases are TGTGCCGGACGGGAGGAGGGGGATTCACCCCTCCACTTT. Residues: CAGREEGDSPLHF.